The TCR beta chain under discussion was sequenced for a study of cytomegalovirus exposure and HLA in healthy donors (dated by TCRdb to the late 2010s). A note on the overall study: An earlier analysis of roughly 500 of the donors reported about 250 Gb of sequence data and some 120 million unique TCR beta sequences from about 180 million T cells. An early release covering roughly 600 HLA-typed donors comprised about 320 gigabases of sequencing data and around 86 million unique TCR sequences. Among the roughly 400 genotyped donors, approximately 76% belonged to the genetic ancestry cluster associated with self-reported Caucasian donors. The aim of the study was to test whether cataloging public T cell receptors could identify signatures of past pathogen exposure. The study profiled the T cell repertoires of approximately 700 subjects by immunosequencing and related them to cytomegalovirus serostatus. In addition to the first cohort of 666 subjects, a separate validation cohort of 100 to 150 different subjects was used. High-throughput TCR immunosequencing, statistical association of individual TCRs with disease status, and machine learning were combined to predict cytomegalovirus infection status. In a later analysis, previously published TCR beta repertoires from some 640 donors were re-analyzed and high-resolution HLA genotyping was added so that TCR occurrence patterns could be studied. In the later analysis, no new phenotypic data were used to find candidate immune exposures; instead, reliance was placed on TCR beta sequences and their occurrence across donors. An earlier analysis of roughly 600 of the donors used high-throughput TCR beta sequencing to judge whether each TCR beta V gene segment behaved as functional or pseudogenic. Alongside the repertoire data, information on donor age, sex, ethnicity and CMV serostatus was compiled. In a later genetic analysis, genome-wide SNP genotypes for about 55% of the 666 donors were used, and that subset was treated as a discovery cohort. Every discovery cohort repertoire had been produced on one sequencing platform. HLA typing covered class I and class II loci at four-digit resolution. The number of donors typed differed by locus, with roughly 620-640 for A, B, C, DRB1 and DQB1, more than 500 for DQA1, 606 for DPA1, and about 450 for DPB1. Four to six DR-DQ haplotypes were handled as single units for association and clustering because linkage in the cohort was strong. Among almost 400 genotyped donors of the cohort, an average of roughly 240,000 unique TCR beta nucleotide sequences were sequenced per donor, roughly 18% of them non-productive. The paper as a whole reports these results and caveats: Three of the identified cytomegalovirus-associated TCR beta chains were confirmed in vitro to be specific for cytomegalovirus antigens. Cytomegalovirus status was reported to be diagnosed by the classifier with high specificity and sensitivity in both the original and validation cohorts. Immune exposure information for the cohort was limited to CMV serostatus. Linkage disequilibrium might explain the correlated functional status among segregating V segments, but an unknown experimental factor could not be ruled out. This cohort had only TCR beta chains sequenced, and the lack of alpha or paired-chain data limited which features could be detected. Some IMGT-functional V segments, including TRBV6-2 and TRBV6-3, could not be distinguished by the 87-base-pair reads and were therefore excluded. V-gene and J-gene trimming of TCR beta chains was associated with a missense DCLRE1C variant in a later genetic analysis, and the association was replicated in an independent cohort. A later analysis found that HLA-associated TCR beta chains were more clonally expanded and had lower generation probabilities than equally common non-associated chains. When HLA alleles, especially DR and DQ, strongly co-occurred, attributing TCR associations to individual alleles was difficult. A further reported finding was that TCR beta sequences accurately predicted the HLA-A and HLA-B alleles for most subjects in the first cohort. According to a later analysis, most CMV-associated TCR beta chains appeared to be HLA-restricted, and the HLA associations seemed to be driven largely by CMV exposure. According to a later genetic analysis, donors in an Asian-associated ancestry cluster had fewer N-insertions in productive TCRs than the roughly 700-donor mean. According to the authors, the approach could potentially be generalized to other disease states and immunological phenotypes. Broadly in line with IMGT annotations, most TCR beta V segments showed up in productive rearrangements about 87% or about 30% of the time in an earlier analysis of approximately 640 of the donors. HLA typing was unavailable for some donors at each locus, so association tests used only the typed subset. A total of 150 to 200 TCR beta chains were listed by the study as associated with cytomegalovirus. The presence/absence analyses assumed that sequencing depth was roughly uniform across donors, and that assumption may not be true. According to a later analysis, parvovirus B19, influenza, CMV and Epstein-Barr virus appeared linked to several top co-occurrence clusters. The earlier analysis of a few hundred of the donors excluded some 15 rarely observed V segments, including chromosome 9 orphons, because counts were too low. At a false discovery rate of 0.05, a later analysis linked some 17,000 TCR beta sequences to specific HLA alleles. While some public TCRs were present in many individuals, most TCR sequences turned up only very rarely across donors. A later analysis found that TCR association rates varied across HLA loci, with DRB1 alleles showing the most associated TCRs and HLA-C alleles the fewest. A cluster of highly shared sequence variants was judged likely to be a technical artifact of the sequencing pipeline.

With regard to this clone: Its antigen is currently not known. Base-call qualities are not available, and no considerably larger clone is one nucleotide away.

The library was made by the immunoSEQ multiplex PCR assay. The multiplex PCR relied on a mix of 60 forward primers for TCR Vbeta segments and 13 reverse primers for TCR Jbeta segments. The CDR3 region of rearranged TCR beta genes was amplified from genomic DNA by a multiplex PCR assay. The Illumina HiSeq System was used to sequence the amplified TCR beta libraries as 87-base-pair reads. Turning to the authors' computational methods: A later analysis counted approximately 84 million unique TCR beta chains across the 700 or so repertoires, and some 11 million of these chains were shared by at least two donors. Raw reads were error-corrected and collapsed into unique sequences by a nearest-neighbor algorithm in which closely related sequences were merged to remove PCR and sequencing errors. CDR3 sequences were aligned to IMGT reference sequences to assign V, D and J gene segments. For a sequence to be retained, at least a six-nucleotide match to both a V gene segment and a J gene segment was required. Rearrangements were called productive when the CDR3 lacked stop codons and stayed in frame with V and J; all others were non-productive. CDR3 was defined according to IMGT convention as the region running from the second conserved V-encoded cysteine to the conserved J-encoded phenylalanine. The earlier analysis of more than 450 of the donors excluded sequences that lacked an unambiguous match to a single V gene segment. An earlier analysis of 587 of the donors called V segments functional above 56.7% productive rearrangements and segregating when the between-donor standard deviation exceeded 5%. A statistical classification framework was built for diagnosing cytomegalovirus status from the catalog of TCR beta chain sequences. In a later analysis, TCR nucleotide sequences were compared against IMGT/GENE-DB human TR gene sequences so that V and J genes could be assigned. The TCRdist pipeline was used in a later analysis to assign CDR3 sequences and most-parsimonious VDJ recombination scenarios. In a later analysis, each TCR beta chain was defined by its CDR3 amino acid sequence together with its V-gene family, and reads without a unique V-gene family were excluded. In a later analysis, fewer than 650 highly shared, low-generation-probability nucleotide sequences were removed to address suspected cross-contamination and a sequencing artifact. In a later analysis, a clonal expansion index was calculated for each public chain from normalized within-repertoire ranks of inferred template counts. In a later analysis, generation probabilities were computed using a VDJ recombination model fitted to out-of-frame rearrangements, and the results were checked against IGoR. Hypergeometric tests were used in a later analysis to score TCR-TCR, TCR-HLA and TCR-CMV co-occurrence, with a repertoire-size bias correction applied to the TCR pairs. To estimate false discovery rates, a later analysis permuted the HLA or CMV assignments 20 times. A later analysis grouped co-occurring TCRs with DBSCAN, adding TCRdist sequence similarity when clustering within HLA-allele-positive subsets. Repertoires with fewer than 30,000 or more than 120,000 public chains were left out of co-occurrence clustering, as were four to six repertoires with anomalous nucleotide sharing. TCRdb took this table from immuneACCESS and kept in-frame rearrangements with V and J called. Such tables lack part of the clones; where checked against another copy, unresolved V genes explain under half of the gap, and the rest is unexplained. The V and J calls and clone size come from that table; D and trimming were worked out from the DNA. This sample has 200,000 to 250,000 clones in its table, and 60% to 80% of those were observed once. The biggest ten clones account for around 1.7% of the sample.

The cohort consisted of 600 to 750 healthy bone marrow donors. Cohort members were all nominally healthy when sampled, although unrecorded immune exposures were likely present. The donor was CMV seronegative and belonged to the group of over 350 seronegative cohort members. A peripheral blood sample was provided by each donor, and peripheral blood mononuclear cells were used for TCR beta sequencing. The Qiagen DNeasy Blood Extraction Kit was used to extract genomic DNA from the blood cell samples. From a lookup of the germline V gene (reference sequence), CDR1 and CDR2 are SEHNR and FQNEAQ. The germline ends are 8 bases apart after V is trimmed by 3 bases and J by 11 bases. The CDR3 goes from the cysteine to the phenylalanine over 11 residues. Of the read, only the CDR3 DNA is kept; its 33 bases are in frame from base 1.

The chain links TRBV7-9 with TRBJ1-5; TRBD1 could be the D gene, as 5 bases match. The clonotype originates from a man aged 18 to 30 in good health and CMV-seronegative. Material for sequencing was PBMCs. The CDR3 reads CASSLGGAQHF. The base sequence is TGTGCCAGCAGCTTGGGGGGGGCCCAGCATTTT.